Each of the 3 T cell receptor beta chains below was sequenced from the same sample in a study of T-cell memory formation after mild COVID-19. TCRdb fed the 5' RACE reads into MiXCR, producing one record per CDR3 protein. The top ten clones hold around 23% of a sample with around 300,000 distinct CDR3 sequences, around an eighth of them seen once. The sequencing input was PBMCs or a T cell subset sorted from them (not recorded which). The receptors come from a man between 18 and 29 years old who had mild COVID-19 (a few samples of this study predate the infection). Cell type and time point are not known.

V and J are TRBV5-1 and TRBJ1-2; no clear D gene. Deletions cut 0 bases from V and 3 bases from J, with 6 bases between. The germline gives CDR1 SGHRS, CDR2 YFSETQ. The CDR3 loop spans 13 amino acids. CDR3 coding DNA: TGCGCCAGCAGCTTGGCTGGACACTATGGCTACACCTTC. This translates into CASSLAGHYGYTF.

This chain links TRBV3-1 with TRBJ1-5; D gene uncertain. CDR3 length equals 14 residues. The V gene lost 0 bases and the J gene lost 2 bases, with 5 bases spanning the gap. Germline assignment: CDR1 LGHDT and CDR2 YNNKEL (reference sequence). The CDR3: CASSQDHRNQPQHF. Here the CDR3 DNA reads TGTGCCAGCAGCCAAGATCATCGCAATCAGCCCCAGCATTTT. Using reference TRBV3-1 and TRBJ1-5 for the parts outside the CDR3, the full variable domain is DTAVSQTPKYLVTQMGNDKSIKCEQNLGHDTMYWYKQDSKKFLKIMFSYNNKELIINETVPNRFSPKSPDKAHLNLHINSLELGDSAVYFCASSQDHRNQPQHFGDGTRLSIL.

This clonotype was recorded a few times. The rearrangement uses TRBV29-1 and TRBJ2-1; 8 bases fit TRBD1. V shed 6 bases and J 7 bases; nucleotides not matched to a gene: 8. Per the germline V gene, CDR1 is SQVTM and CDR2 is ANQGSEA. The CDR3 has 13 amino acids. The CDR3 DNA reads as TGCAGCGTCGAGGACAGGGTTTTGAATGAGCAGTTCTTC. Protein: CSVEDRVLNEQFF.